This TCR beta chain was captured in a study of PD-L1 blockade in urothelial cancer. Trimming took 7 bases from V and 4 from J; bases not matched to a gene: 0. Germline V gene sequence: CDR1 SGHRS, CDR2 YFSETQ. The CDR3 covers 11 residues. Sequenced by immunoSEQ multiplex PCR; TCRdb stores in-frame clones only, minus some. This sample has about 130,000 clones, with about 88% found just once. The time point denotes: pretreatment peripheral blood. The sample consisted of PBMCs, taken around atezolizumab (anti-PD-L1) treatment. The chain links TRBV5-1 to TRBJ2-5; 8 bases fit TRBD2. This TCR derives from a man over 45 with urothelial cancer. CDR3: CASRGGETQYF. The CDR3, as DNA: TGCGCCAGCCGGGGGGGAGAGACCCAGTACTTC.